This T cell receptor (beta chain) stems from a study of T cell repertoires in cytomegalovirus infection. Looking at the study overall: CMV infection plus the matching HLA type was flagged by public TCR beta signatures. Broader study findings: Within the response measured ex vivo, HLA-C-restricted CMV-specific TCR beta clonotypes were dominant. Summed frequency of public TCR beta families distinguished CMV carriers with the relevant HLA.

This clonotype has ten or more counts. Its target is unknown. From germline, CDR1 is LGHDT and CDR2 YNNKEL (reference sequence). This CDR3 contains 17 residues. Trimming stripped 2 bases from V and 4 bases from J, with 20 bases between. TCRdb re-called the reads with MiXCR, one entry per CDR3 protein. The table shows over 100,000 distinct CDR3 sequences, with 10% occurring only once. The chain links TRBV3-1 to TRBJ2-5; weak D call: TRBD2 (6 bases). The sample was PBMCs, sequenced either directly or after in vitro stimulation (not recorded which). This receptor was taken from a human donor in good health (CMV status not recorded). Some clones in this sample may be carry-over from other donors' samples. CDR3 loop: CASSQNPGLRGAETQYF. In DNA form, the CDR3 reads TGTGCCAGCAGCCAAAACCCGGGACTCCGGGGCGCAGAGACCCAGTACTTC.